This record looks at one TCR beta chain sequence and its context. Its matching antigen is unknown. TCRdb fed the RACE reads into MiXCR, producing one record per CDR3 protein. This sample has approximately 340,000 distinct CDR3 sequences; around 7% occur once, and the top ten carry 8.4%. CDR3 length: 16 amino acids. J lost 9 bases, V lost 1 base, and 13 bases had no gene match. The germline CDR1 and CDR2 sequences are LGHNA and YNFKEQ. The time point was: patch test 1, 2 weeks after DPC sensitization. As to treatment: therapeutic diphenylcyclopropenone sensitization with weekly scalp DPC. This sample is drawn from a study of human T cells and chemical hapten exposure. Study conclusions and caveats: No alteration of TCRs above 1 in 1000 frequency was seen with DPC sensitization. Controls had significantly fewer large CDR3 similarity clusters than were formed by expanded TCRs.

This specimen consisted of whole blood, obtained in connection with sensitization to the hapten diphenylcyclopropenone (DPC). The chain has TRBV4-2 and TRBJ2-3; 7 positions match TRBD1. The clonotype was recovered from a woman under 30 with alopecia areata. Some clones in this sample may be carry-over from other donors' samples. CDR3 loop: CASSQGLNRGAETQYF. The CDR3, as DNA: TGTGCCAGCAGCCAAGGACTCAACAGGGGTGCGGAGACGCAGTATTTT.